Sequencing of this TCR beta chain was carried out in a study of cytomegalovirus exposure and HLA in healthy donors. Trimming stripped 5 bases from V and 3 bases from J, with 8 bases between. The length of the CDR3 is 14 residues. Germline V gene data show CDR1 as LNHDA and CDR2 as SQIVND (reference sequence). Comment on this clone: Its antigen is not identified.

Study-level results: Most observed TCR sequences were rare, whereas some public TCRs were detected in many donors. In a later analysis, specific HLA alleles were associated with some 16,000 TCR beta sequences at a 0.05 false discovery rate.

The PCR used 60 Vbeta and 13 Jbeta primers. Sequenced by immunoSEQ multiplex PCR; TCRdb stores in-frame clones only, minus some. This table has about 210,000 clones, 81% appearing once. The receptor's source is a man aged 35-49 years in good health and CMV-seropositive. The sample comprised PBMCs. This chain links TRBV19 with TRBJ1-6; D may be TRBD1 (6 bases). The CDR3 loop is CASSWGHYNSPLHF. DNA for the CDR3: TGTGCCAGTAGTTGGGGACACTATAATTCACCCCTCCACTTT.